These T cell receptor beta chains were read from a single sample in a study of beta chain features in type 1 diabetes. Here immunoSEQ multiplex PCR was the method, and the copy in TCRdb shows in-frame clones only, minus some. The data show 150,000 to 180,000 clones, around 10% seen once. Sequencing used central memory CD4+ T cells from blood. All receptors derive from a man between 18 and 29 years old in good health. Both conserved end residues are part of each CDR3. The D gene is left open where the match is weak. Rows may omit the clone size; those that give it use once, few, many or a size class.

>.|TRBV7-2|.|TRBJ2-1
TGTGCCAGCAGCTTAATGGTAAATGATGAGCAGTTCTTC
CASSLMVNDEQFF
>.|TRBV7-3|.|TRBJ2-3
TGTGCCAGCAGCCCCCCTGGAACAGATACGCAGTATTTT
CASSPPGTDTQYF
>TRBD1|TRBV5-1|few|TRBJ1-1
TGCGCCAGCAGCCCGGGTCCCGGGACAGGGTCGGGAACTGAAGCTTTCTTT
CASSPGPGTGSGTEAFF
>TRBD2|TRBV10-3|.|TRBJ2-1
TGTGCCATCAGTCCCGGGACTAGCGGGACCTATGAGCAGTTCTTC
CAISPGTSGTYEQFF
>.|TRBV5-6|few|TRBJ2-6
TGTGCCAGCAGCTTCTCCGGGGCTGGGGCCAACGTCCTGACTTTC
CASSFSGAGANVLTF
>.|TRBV7-6|few|TRBJ2-3
TGTGCCAGCAGCTTGGGGACCTTCGATCAGGATACGCAGTATTTT
CASSLGTFDQDTQYF
>.|TRBV6-6|.|TRBJ2-7
TGTGCCTCTTGTCGGGCAGGGAGAGAGGAGCAGTACTTC
CASCRAGREEQYF
>TRBD1|TRBV30|many|TRBJ1-5
TGTGCCTGGAGTTACAGGGGCTCCAATCAGCCCCAGCATTTT
CAWSYRGSNQPQHF
>.|TRBV14|many|TRBJ1-1
TGTGCCAGCAGCCCGAGGGGGAACACTGAAGCTTTCTTT
CASSPRGNTEAFF
>TRBD1|TRBV4-2|many|TRBJ2-1
TGTGCCAGCAGCCAAGAAACTACCGGGACAGGGATCAATGAGCAGTTCTTC
CASSQETTGTGINEQFF
>TRBD1|TRBV28|.|TRBJ1-1
TGTGCCAGCAGTTTTGGGACAGGGTTTATCGGAACGAAAATGAACACTGAAGCTTTCTTT
CASSFGTGFIGTKMNTEAFF
>TRBD2|TRBV10-3|few|TRBJ2-1
TGTGCCCTCATACCCTCGGGGGGAGGTGAGCAGTTCTTC
CALIPSGGGEQFF
>.|TRBV6-6|.|TRBJ2-7
TGTGCCAGCAGTTACTCAAGTGGGGGGAGCGAGCAGTACTTC
CASSYSSGGSEQYF
>TRBD2|TRBV11-2|few|TRBJ2-1
TGTGCCAGCAGCTTAGCAGCGGGAGTGAACAATGAGCAGTTCTTC
CASSLAAGVNNEQFF